Listed below are T cell receptor beta chains from one sample, sequenced in a study of shared clonotypes between healthy human individuals. Data came from immunoSEQ multiplex PCR; TCRdb stores just in-frame clones and leaves some out. The sample lists about 460,000 clones; 60% to 80% were seen once. The sequencing sample was made of PBMCs. The receptors were sampled from a woman between 35 and 50 years old in good health. Some clones in this sample may be carry-over from other donors' samples. CDR3s leave out the opening cysteine and the closing phenylalanine or tryptophan.

J | V | CDR3
TRBJ2-7 | TRBV28 | ASSSREAAAYEQY
TRBJ2-7 | TRBV5-1 | ASSFGQERGWEQY
TRBJ2-5 | TRBV5-1 | ASSLTASGTQETQY
TRBJ1-5 | TRBV28 | ASSPAGGGNQPQH
TRBJ1-1 | TRBV7-2 | AERRLGTEAF
TRBJ2-1 | TRBV5-8 | ASSRGLAGYNEQF
TRBJ1-5 | TRBV28 | ASKGQGGNQPQH
TRBJ2-3 | TRBV10-3 | AITSEEADTQY
TRBJ2-5 | TRBV30 | AWRGQGPETQY
TRBJ2-3 | TRBV19 | ASSPPATDTQY
TRBJ2-5 | TRBV10-3 | AISDLGSETQY
TRBJ2-7 | TRBV2 | ASSLGQGAYEQY
TRBJ1-1 | TRBV5-1 | ASRLRGGTEAF
TRBJ1-5 | TRBV19 | ASSILGRDLGAQH